The present T cell receptor (beta chain) was sequenced within a study of blood T cell repertoires in COVID-19. The V segment lost 6 bases and the J segment 2 bases; nucleotides outside the gene matches: 9. Germline V gene lookup returns CDR1 MNHNY and CDR2 SVGAGI (reference sequence). The CDR3 contains 16 residues. The repertoire was sequenced with immunoSEQ multiplex PCR; TCRdb's copy has only in-frame clones and lacks some. The table includes some 400,000 clones, roughly 90% detected once. What was sequenced was PBMCs or T cells enriched from blood (not recorded which). This sequence joins TRBV6-6 and TRBJ2-3; TRBD2 aligns across 9 bases. The receptor was derived from a woman aged 40 to 55 who had been exposed to COVID-19. The DNA for the CDR3 is TGTGCCAGCAGGCGATCCGGGACTAGCCTCACAGATACGCAGTATTTT. This encodes CASRRSGTSLTDTQYF.